These 31 T cell receptor beta chains were sequenced from one sample in a study of blood T cell repertoires in COVID-19. This table comes from immunoSEQ multiplex PCR, and its TCRdb copy is limited to in-frame clones, with some not included. The table lists over 150,000 clones, roughly 80% of them singletons, with 6% to 8% in the top ten. Sequences were obtained from peripheral blood. The receptors were sampled from a woman in her 70s with COVID-19, enrolled during active disease.

This chain connects TRBV5-5 to TRBJ1-1, with 7 bases aligning to TRBD1. V shed 2 bases and J 6 bases; nucleotides not matched to a gene: 1. Germline assignment: CDR1 SGHKS and CDR2 YYEKEE (reference sequence). The CDR3 covers 12 residues. Here the CDR3 DNA reads TGTGCCAGCAGCTTCGACAGGGCTGAAGCTTTCTTT. Protein: CASSFDRAEAFF.

The CDR3 region is CASSFDSSTYNEQFF. DNA for the CDR3: TGCGCCAGCAGCTTCGACTCAAGTACCTACAATGAGCAGTTCTTC. V and J are TRBV5-1 and TRBJ2-1; D unclear. CDR1 is SGHRS, CDR2 YFSETQ, per germline. This CDR3 is 15 amino acids long. V was pared by 2 bases and J by 2 bases, with 11 bases between.

The V gene is TRBV15, the J gene TRBJ2-7, with 12 bases aligning to TRBD1. V was clipped by 2 bases and J by 4 bases; unmatched bases: 3. This CDR3 is 15 amino acids long. The germline gives CDR1 LNHNV, CDR2 YYDKDF (reference sequence). The CDR3 DNA is TGTGCCACCAGCAGAAGGGGACAGGGGGCGTACGAGCAGTACTTC. It yields the protein CATSRRGQGAYEQYF.

The V and J genes are TRBV7-2 and TRBJ1-1; no clear D gene. Germline V gives CDR1 SGHTA, CDR2 FQGNSA. This CDR3 spans 16 amino acids. The V and J ends lost 5 bases and 10 bases respectively, with 26 bases between them. The DNA for the CDR3 is TGTGCCAGCAGCAACGGATATAGCATACCGGCACGGGGAGCTTTCTTT. Encoded protein: CASSNGYSIPARGAFF.

The J gene is TRBJ2-2, the V gene TRBV30; TRBD1 agrees at 10 bases. This CDR3 is built from 13 residues. With V trimmed by 4 bases and J by 6 bases, 2 bases remained unmatched. Germline V gene data show CDR1 as GTSNPN and CDR2 as SVGIG (reference sequence). The CDR3 sequence: CAWTGQGAGELFF. The CDR3 region has the DNA TGTGCCTGGACTGGACAGGGGGCCGGGGAGCTGTTTTTT.

The chain recombines TRBV6-6 with TRBJ1-6, with TRBD1 as a possible D gene (5 bases). Looked up from germline, CDR1 is MNHNY and CDR2 is SVGAGI (reference sequence). The CDR3 consists of 16 residues. With 5 bases removed from V and 0 bases from J, the gap between germline ends came to 11 bases. The CDR3 region has the DNA TGTGCCAGCAGTCCGACTGACAGCTCCTATAATTCACCCCTCCACTTT. It translates to CASSPTDSSYNSPLHF.

The chain is built from TRBV5-1 and TRBJ2-2, with TRBD2 matching 14 bases. The CDR3 contains 15 residues. Germline V lookup: CDR1 SGHRS, CDR2 YFSETQ. Trimming took 3 bases from V and 7 from J; bases not matched to a gene: 2. The CDR3 DNA follows: TGCGCCAGCAGCTCCGGACTAGCGGGAGGCGGGGAGCTGTTTTTT. Translated, it gives CASSSGLAGGGELFF. The full variable domain, completed using reference TRBV5-1 and TRBJ2-2, is KAGVTQTPRYLIKTRGQQVTLSCSPISGHRSVSWYQQTPGQGLQFLFEYFSETQRNKGNFPGRFSGRQFSNSRSEMNVSTLELGDSALYLCASSSGLAGGGELFFGEGSRLTVL.

This clone was recorded once. The CDR3: CAIRRQGGRTDTQYF. The CDR3 DNA reads TGTGCCATCAGAAGACAGGGGGGACGCACAGATACGCAGTATTTT. The rearrangement links TRBV10-3 to TRBJ2-3; 9 bases are shared with TRBD1. CDR1 is ENHRY, CDR2 SYGVKD, per germline. V lost 6 bases and J lost 1; bases outside the gene matches: 5. The CDR3 runs 15 residues.

This clone was observed once. This chain uses TRBV10-3 with TRBJ1-2; TRBD1 is a possible D gene (6 bases). CDR3 length: 15 residues. Trimming cost V 6 bases and J 2 bases, with 16 bases left between them. The germline CDR1 and CDR2 sequences are ENHRY and SYGVKD. The DNA for the CDR3 is TGTGCCATCAGAGAACAGGGAAGACCAAACTATGGCTACACCTTC. Translating it yields CAIREQGRPNYGYTF.

This clone was counted once. This chain links TRBV6-2 or TRBV6-3 with TRBJ2-4; 7 bases line up with TRBD2. CDR3 size: 15 residues. With V trimmed by 4 bases and J by 2 bases, 5 bases remained unmatched. The germline V gene has CDR1 MNHEY and CDR2 SVGEGT. CDR3 in DNA: TGTGCCAGCAGTTTCGCGGGAGCTACCAAAAACATTCAGTACTTC. This sequence encodes CASSFAGATKNIQYF.

V and J are TRBV19 and TRBJ2-2; 10 bases match TRBD2. CDR3 length equals 17 residues. CDR1 and CDR2 from the germline V gene are LNHDA and SQIVND (reference sequence). Germline trimming cut 2 bases from V and 4 bases from J; bases unmatched to any gene: 7. CDR3 region: CASSIRAAGGPTGELFF. The CDR3 nucleotides read TGTGCCAGTAGTATAAGGGCAGCGGGAGGGCCCACCGGGGAGCTGTTTTTT.

In this sample, this clone turned up a few times. The genes are TRBV2 and TRBJ1-1; no reliable D call. CDR3 length equals 11 residues. Trimming stripped 5 bases from V and 3 bases from J, with 4 bases between. In germline, CDR1 is SNHLY, CDR2 FYNNEI. CDR3 in amino acids: CASSFYTEAFF. CDR3 nucleotide sequence: TGTGCCAGCAGTTTCTACACTGAAGCTTTCTTT.

The genes are TRBV5-1 and TRBJ2-3, with D perhaps TRBD1 (7 bases). The CDR3 sequence is 16 residues long. V was clipped by 4 bases and J by 2 bases, with 17 bases between them. Germline V gives CDR1 SGHRS, CDR2 YFSETQ. DNA of the CDR3: TGCGCCAGCAGCGCCGCGCGGGGACAGTACACAGATACGCAGTATTTT. The encoded protein is CASSAARGQYTDTQYF. Drawing the rest from reference TRBV5-1 and TRBJ2-3, the complete variable domain is KAGVTQTPRYLIKTRGQQVTLSCSPISGHRSVSWYQQTPGQGLQFLFEYFSETQRNKGNFPGRFSGRQFSNSRSEMNVSTLELGDSALYLCASSAARGQYTDTQYFGPGTRLTVL.

V gene TRBV15 combines with J gene TRBJ2-7; D unclear. This CDR3 region has 14 residues. The germline V and J ends were trimmed by 3 bases and 2 bases, with 11 bases remaining between them. Germline assignment: CDR1 LNHNV and CDR2 YYDKDF (reference sequence). CDR3 sequence reads: CATSSYPGPYEQYF. For the CDR3, the DNA is TGTGCCACCAGCAGTTACCCGGGTCCCTACGAGCAGTACTTC.

V usage is TRBV29-1 and J usage is TRBJ1-5; TRBD1 is a possible D gene (5 bases). The CDR3 spans 11 residues. The V gene lost 4 bases and the J gene lost 9 bases, with 10 bases spanning the gap. Looked up from germline, CDR1 is SQVTM and CDR2 is ANQGSEA. The CDR3 loop is CSVVDKGPQHF. CDR3 bases: TGCAGCGTTGTGGACAAAGGGCCCCAGCATTTT.

The V and J genes are TRBV30 and TRBJ1-3; D unclear. The length of the CDR3 is 13 residues. Trimming stripped 0 bases from V and 0 bases from J, with 3 bases between. Looked up from germline, CDR1 is GTSNPN and CDR2 is SVGIG (reference sequence). DNA for the CDR3: TGTGCCTGGAGTGTTAACTCTGGAAACACCATATATTTT. This encodes CAWSVNSGNTIYF.

V is TRBV3-1 (or the pseudogene TRBV3-2) and J is TRBJ1-4; D ambiguous. CDR3 size: 11 residues. CDR1 and CDR2 from the germline V gene are LGHDT and YNNKEL (reference sequence). Trimming removed 2 bases at V and 16 bases at J, with 11 bases between. The DNA for the CDR3 is TGTGCCAGCAGCCAATCTGGGCTTCGGTTTTTT. This sequence encodes CASSQSGLRFF.

This sequence joins TRBV4-1 and TRBJ1-2; weak D call: TRBD1 (5 bases). CDR3 length: 15 residues. From germline, CDR1 is MGHRA and CDR2 YSYEKL. V gave up 4 bases and J gave up 2 bases, with 14 bases separating them. Here the CDR3 reads CASSPSGGRNYGYTF. The CDR3 DNA is TGCGCCAGCAGCCCTTCGGGGGGAAGGAACTATGGCTACACCTTC.

The V gene is TRBV6-2 or TRBV6-3, the J gene TRBJ2-1, with TRBD2 matching 14 bases. Germline loops: CDR1 MNHEY, CDR2 SVGEGT. This CDR3 is 15 amino acids long. Trimming cost V 4 bases and J 13 bases; bases outside gene matches: 9. CDR3 region: CASSSWTSGRHLQFF. The CDR3 nucleotides read TGTGCCAGCAGTTCCTGGACTAGCGGGAGGCACCTCCAGTTCTTC.

The chain is built from TRBV27 and TRBJ1-4; TRBD1 aligns across 8 bases. The CDR3 loop spans 14 amino acids. The germline V gene has CDR1 MNHEY and CDR2 SMNVEV (reference sequence). V lost 8 bases and J lost 8; bases outside the gene matches: 10. Here the CDR3 reads CASGTDRAWEKLFF. CDR3 DNA sequence: TGTGCCAGCGGAACGGACAGGGCGTGGGAAAAACTGTTTTTT.

The rearrangement uses TRBV5-4 and TRBJ2-3; perhaps TRBD1 as D (5 bases). The CDR3 is made up of 13 amino acids. The V end was cut by 5 bases, the J end by 2 bases, with 9 bases between. CDR1 is SGHNT, CDR2 YYREEE, per germline (reference sequence). The CDR3 coding sequence is TGTGCCAGCAGGCCTGGGGCCACAGATACGCAGTATTTT. It is translated as CASRPGATDTQYF.

The chain recombines TRBV24-1 with TRBJ2-2; possibly TRBD1 for D (6 bases). The V end lost 6 bases, the J end lost 1 base, and 14 bases lay between the germline ends. CDR1 and CDR2 (germline): KGHDR, SFDVKD. CDR3 size: 16 residues. This CDR3 is CATSYRDKRNTGELFF. The CDR3 region has the DNA TGTGCCACCAGTTACCGGGACAAAAGGAACACCGGGGAGCTGTTTTTT.

The CDR3 sequence: CASRTGGPHRHSYEQYF. The DNA for the CDR3 is TGCGCCAGCAGGACAGGGGGCCCACATCGCCATTCCTACGAGCAGTACTTC. The V and J genes are TRBV10-1 and TRBJ2-7, with 10 bases matching TRBD1. Germline lookup yields CDR1 WNHNN and CDR2 SYGVQD (reference sequence). V shed 6 bases, J shed 1 base, and the junction held 12 bases outside the gene matches. This CDR3 comprises 17 residues.

V usage is TRBV18 and J usage is TRBJ1-1; D not resolved. V was pared by 5 bases and J by 3 bases, with 13 bases between. The CDR3 loop spans 14 amino acids. Germline values: CDR1 KGHSH, CDR2 LQKENI. CDR3 protein: CASSSIPQDTEAFF. In DNA form, the CDR3 reads TGTGCCAGCTCATCGATCCCCCAGGACACTGAAGCTTTCTTT. The variable domain in full, with the rest retrieved from reference TRBV18 and TRBJ1-1, is NAGVMQNPRHLVRRRGQEARLRCSPMKGHSHVYWYRQLPEEGLKFMVYLQKENIIDESGMPKERFSAEFPKEGPSILRIQQVVRGDSAAYFCASSSIPQDTEAFFGQGTRLTVV.

The chain employs TRBV29-1 and TRBJ1-1; D gene ambiguous. With 2 bases removed from V and 7 bases from J, the gap between germline ends came to 5 bases. The CDR3 is 10 amino acids. Per the germline V gene, CDR1 is SQVTM and CDR2 is ANQGSEA. This CDR3 reads CSVEYIEAFF. The DNA for the CDR3 is TGCAGCGTTGAATATATTGAAGCTTTCTTT.

The chain combines TRBV5-4 with TRBJ2-2; 10 nucleotides match TRBD2. This CDR3 contains 16 residues. Trimming at V came to 5 bases and at J to 4 bases, leaving 8 bases not matched to a gene. Per germline, CDR1 SGHNT and CDR2 YYREEE (reference sequence). The CDR3 DNA reads TGTGCCAGCAGTAGTAGCGGGAGGTCCCCCACCGGGGAGCTGTTTTTT. Amino acid sequence: CASSSSGRSPTGELFF.

J is TRBJ1-4 and V is TRBV3-1 (or the pseudogene TRBV3-2); 12 positions agree with TRBD1. With 0 bases clipped from V and 7 bases from J, the junction kept 12 bases outside the gene matches. CDR1 is LGHDT, CDR2 YNNKEL, per germline (reference sequence). This CDR3 is built from 19 residues. The CDR3 region has the DNA TGTGCCAGCAGCCAAGACCACCCGGGACAGGGGGCGCGGGGTGAAAAACTGTTTTTT. Encoded protein: CASSQDHPGQGARGEKLFF.

CDR3 nucleotide sequence: TGTGCCAGCAGCTTAGATACTAGCGGGGCCAGAGACACCGGGGAGCTGTTTTTT. The encoded protein is CASSLDTSGARDTGELFF. This chain connects TRBV7-2 to TRBJ2-2, with 10 bases lining up with TRBD2. This CDR3 spans 18 amino acids. Germline V gene sequence: CDR1 SGHTA, CDR2 FQGNSA. V was clipped by 1 base and J by 3 bases; unmatched bases: 8.

The rearrangement uses TRBV20-1 and TRBJ2-7, with D possibly matching TRBD2 (5 bases). CDR3 length equals 11 residues. Germline V lookup: CDR1 DFQATT, CDR2 SNEGSKA (reference sequence). The CDR3 loop is CSGLSSYEQYF. The CDR3 DNA reads as TGCTCCGGACTCAGCTCCTACGAGCAGTACTTC.

The rearrangement joins TRBV28 to TRBJ2-7, with D tentatively TRBD1 (5 bases). This CDR3 region has 13 residues. The germline gives CDR1 MDHEN, CDR2 SYDVKM. V was trimmed by 4 bases and J by 2 bases, leaving 9 bases between them. The CDR3 DNA reads TGTGCCAGCAGTTCAGGGCCCGCCTACGAGCAGTACTTC. Its protein is CASSSGPAYEQYF.

Notes on this clone: The junction departs from the called germline gene at one end, perhaps through a read error. V is TRBV10-3 and J is TRBJ1-3; possibly TRBD1 for D (5 bases). Germline V gene data show CDR1 as ENHRY and CDR2 as SYGVKD. The CDR3 covers 14 residues. CDR3 sequence (DNA): TGCGGCTGTGGCAGGGAACGATCTGGAAACACCATATATTTT. Its protein product is CGCGRERSGNTIYF.